The present entry profiles one T cell receptor (beta chain) with its context. The CDR3 consists of 14 residues. Germline-derived CDR1 and CDR2 are SEHNR and FQNEAQ (reference sequence). Trimming pared 5 bases from V and 1 base from J, leaving 12 bases between. This sample is part of a study of cytotoxic CD8 clonotypes in ibrutinib-treated CLL. Genomic DNA (about 2 micrograms) was obtained from cryopreserved PBMCs for construction of TCR beta libraries. The table came from immunoSEQ multiplex PCR; TCRdb's copy has only in-frame clones and leaves some out. This table holds 110,000 to 150,000 clones, 79% found once.

Here the sequenced sample was PBMCs, taken after 12 months of ibrutinib treatment. The J gene is TRBJ2-7, the V gene TRBV7-9; D uncertain. The receptor was isolated from a human donor with chronic lymphocytic leukemia. The CDR3 region has the DNA TGTGCCAGCAGCCGACTCGTTGGTTCCTACGAGCAGTACTTC. Translated: CASSRLVGSYEQYF.